The sequence of this T cell receptor (beta chain) was determined in a study of beta chain features in type 1 diabetes. Overall study: Patients were similar to healthy donors in age and gender (as well as in cell yields).

CDR3 size: 11 residues. In germline, CDR1 is SGHVT, CDR2 SQSDAQ. As to this clone: The target antigen is unknown.

Findings of the study overall: Among type 1 diabetes patients, VDJ junctions had fewer insertions and more deletions.

TCRB transcripts that were expressed got sequenced, as all of the isolated RNA had been reverse transcribed. The data were produced by immunoSEQ multiplex PCR, yet TCRdb's version contains in-frame clones alone and is incomplete. This sample has 310,000 or so clones, with 7% to 9% found just once. Without exception, sorted populations had purity beyond 95%. The sample comprised central memory CD4+ T cells from blood. The gene calls are TRBV7-4 and TRBJ2-7; 8 bases agree with TRBD1. This TCR was sampled from a woman aged 18 to 35 in good health. The CDR3 sequence: CERTGKYEQYF. The CDR3 DNA reads TGTGAGCGGACAGGGAAGTACGAGCAGTACTTC.